This T cell receptor beta chain is from a study of blood T cells in healthy people across ages. This clonotype has only a few counts. Its specificity is unknown. The study, taken as a whole, reports: Relative to aged donors, long-lived donors carried more naive CD4+ cells and displayed higher diversity.

It was with a sample-barcoded 5' primer and a J-beta primer mix that a second PCR of roughly 7 to 12 cycles was run. TCRdb processed the 5' RACE reads anew with MiXCR; each CDR3 protein has one entry. The repertoire includes roughly 700,000 distinct CDR3 sequences, approximately 25% of them detected once, and roughly 9% sits in the top ten. The CDR3 contains 14 residues. Per sample, a minimum of 6 million PBMCs were isolated. There were at least 5.5 micrograms of total RNA extracted from every sample. These same records also appear under a second study, on T cells of mothers and their children.

The clonotype comes from a boy between 10 and 17 years old in good health. The V call is TRBV21-1, the J call TRBJ2-7; the DNA was not used to check the table's D call, TRBD1. TRBV21-1 is flagged as a pseudogene. Specimen: blood. The CDR3 sequence: CASSKGPGRNEQYF. In DNA form, the CDR3 reads TGTGCCAGCAGCAAAGGTCCGGGTAGAAACGAGCAGTACTTC.